This is a list of T cell receptor beta chains from one sample in a study of blood T cells in healthy people across ages. TCRdb reanalysed the 5' RACE reads using MiXCR and keeps one entry per CDR3 protein. The table records about 1.7 million distinct CDR3 sequences, roughly 27% of them present only once. The specimen sequenced was blood. These receptors were obtained from a woman aged 25 to 39 in good health. CDR3s leave out the opening cysteine and the closing phenylalanine or tryptophan. The D gene is left open where the match is weak.

d_call,v_call,j_call,cdr3_aa
.,TRBV5-1,TRBJ2-5,ASSRGFGETQY
.,TRBV18,TRBJ2-6,ASSPTASGANVLT
.,TRBV12-5,TRBJ2-7,ASGDTSSYEQY
.,TRBV6-1,TRBJ1-6,ASSERDSPLH
TRBD1,TRBV28,TRBJ1-2,ASSSPQGTWGYT
.,TRBV5-1,TRBJ2-7,ASSFSDITYEQY
.,TRBV20-1,TRBJ1-1,SQREGANTEAF
.,TRBV5-1,TRBJ1-1,ASSWDVNTEAF
.,TRBV4-1,TRBJ1-3,ASSQEWGSGNTTY
.,TRBV5-1,TRBJ2-3,ASRGTTTDTQY
.,TRBV3-1,TRBJ2-5,ASSQERIEETQY
.,TRBV2,TRBJ1-2,ASSPGSSQLYGYT
.,TRBV24-1,TRBJ2-5,ATRDGTLRETQY
TRBD2,TRBV11-2,TRBJ2-1,ASSSRTRMSYNEQF
.,TRBV20-1,.,SASTRVYEQY
TRBD2,TRBV5-6,TRBJ2-4,ASSLAPGTTSQNIQY
.,TRBV20-1,TRBJ2-5,SARGQAGETKY
TRBD1,TRBV25-1,TRBJ2-3,ASSFRQGAYTDTQY
TRBD2,TRBV7-2,.,ASSSTRGGIIHEQY
.,TRBV9,TRBJ1-4,ASSPWGRAEKLF
TRBD1,TRBV6-2/TRBV6-3,TRBJ2-1,ASTGQGRAEQF
.,TRBV3-1,TRBJ2-1,ASSPSVWTYSYNELF
.,TRBV4-2,TRBJ1-6,ASSQVRVTEASPLH
TRBD2,TRBV5-1,TRBJ2-1,ASSLGAGAYNEQF
TRBD2,TRBV24-1,TRBJ2-5,ATSDFGPGTSGGARETQY
.,TRBV20-1,TRBJ1-4,SASLPGDEKLF
.,TRBV2,TRBJ2-7,ASGLSYEQC
.,TRBV12-3/TRBV12-4,TRBJ2-4,ASSLRGVAKNIQY
TRBD2,TRBV10-3,TRBJ2-7,AISDAGGTYEQY
.,TRBV10-3,TRBJ2-5,AISEAGQGVETQY
TRBD1,TRBV6-4,TRBJ1-5,ASTLDRGRRQPQH
TRBD2,TRBV29-1,TRBJ2-2,SVDPSGNTGELF
.,TRBV28,TRBJ2-1,ASSLASARAYIGEQF
.,TRBV5-1,TRBJ2-7,ASQLQTSGVSYEQY
.,TRBV5-1,TRBJ1-5,ASSLGDIDNQPQH
TRBD2,TRBV12-5,TRBJ2-3,ASGISGSSTDTQY
.,TRBV28,TRBJ2-1,ASSSRSPTAYNEQF
.,TRBV11-2,TRBJ2-3,ASSLTGRGFSDTQY
TRBD1,TRBV20-1,TRBJ2-4,SVRETGGWGDIQY
.,TRBV28,TRBJ2-1,ASSLFSVGQF
.,TRBV5-1,TRBJ2-5,ASSFPLGGVEQETQY
TRBD2,TRBV7-2,TRBJ2-7,ASSSRAGVLEQY
TRBD1,TRBV4-1,TRBJ2-7,ASSQDRRTAGGNEQY
TRBD2,TRBV15,TRBJ2-5,ATSRDWLASGGRETQY
TRBD2,TRBV13,TRBJ2-1,ASSLETSRYNEQF
.,TRBV6-5,TRBJ1-6,ASSYSAGYNSPLH
.,TRBV29-1,TRBJ2-1,SGEYNEQF